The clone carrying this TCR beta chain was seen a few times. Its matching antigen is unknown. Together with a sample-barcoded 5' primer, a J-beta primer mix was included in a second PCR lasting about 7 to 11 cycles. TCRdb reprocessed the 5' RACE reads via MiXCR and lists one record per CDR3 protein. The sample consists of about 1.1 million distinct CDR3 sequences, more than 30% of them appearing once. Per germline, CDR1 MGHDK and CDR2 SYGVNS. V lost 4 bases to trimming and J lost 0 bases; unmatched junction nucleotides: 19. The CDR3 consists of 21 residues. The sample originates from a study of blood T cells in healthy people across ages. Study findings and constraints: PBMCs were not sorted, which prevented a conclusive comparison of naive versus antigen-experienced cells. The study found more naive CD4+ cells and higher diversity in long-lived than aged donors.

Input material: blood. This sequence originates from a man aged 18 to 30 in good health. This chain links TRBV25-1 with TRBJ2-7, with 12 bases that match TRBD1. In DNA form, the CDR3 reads TGTGCCAGCAGTGCAACCGCAGCGTATCCCGGGACAGGGGGCGGCTCCTACGAGCAGTACTTC. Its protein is CASSATAAYPGTGGGSYEQYF.